These 9 T cell receptor beta chains were all obtained from the same sample, sequenced in a study of blood T cell repertoires in COVID-19. TCRdb keeps only in-frame clones here, not all; method: immunoSEQ multiplex PCR. The sample consists of tens of thousands of clones, roughly 80% of them appearing once. The sample consisted of peripheral blood. The origin of the receptors is an older woman with acute or convalescent COVID-19.

The chain couples TRBV6-5 to TRBJ1-2; D gene uncertain. Germline-derived CDR1 and CDR2 are MNHEY and SVGAGI. The CDR3 is 14 residues long. V lost 5 bases, J lost 7 bases, and 17 bases lay in between. The CDR3 loop is CASSTAWDEGGYTF. Here the CDR3 DNA reads TGTGCCAGCAGTACCGCTTGGGATGAGGGTGGCTACACCTTC.

This clone appeared once. V usage is TRBV7-6 and J usage is TRBJ2-2; tentatively, D is TRBD2 (6 bases). The CDR3 has 17 amino acids. The germline V and J ends were trimmed by 2 bases and 5 bases, with 18 bases remaining between them. Germline V gene data show CDR1 as SGHVS and CDR2 as FNYEAQ. The CDR3 loop reads CASSLRGVQAGTGELFF. CDR3 coding DNA: TGTGCCAGCAGCTTAAGAGGGGTGCAAGCGGGTACCGGGGAGCTGTTTTTT.

This clone has only a few counts. This chain links TRBV7-2 with TRBJ1-1; D is undetermined. The V end lost 1 base, the J end lost 2 bases, and 11 bases lay between the germline ends. The germline V gene has CDR1 SGHTA and CDR2 FQGNSA. The CDR3 extends over 15 amino acids. CDR3 DNA sequence: TGTGCCAGCAGCTTAGGTATAGCGATCAACACTGAAGCTTTCTTT. It is translated as CASSLGIAINTEAFF.

The V call is TRBV5-1, the J call TRBJ1-1; 8 nucleotides agree with TRBD1. V trimming: 3 bases; J trimming: 7 bases; junction bases outside the gene matches: 5. The CDR3 is made up of 13 amino acids. Per the germline V gene, CDR1 is SGHRS and CDR2 is YFSETQ. The CDR3 coding sequence is TGCGCCAGCAGCTGGACAGGGCTGGTTGAAGCTTTCTTT. Protein sequence: CASSWTGLVEAFF. The full variable domain, with the rest looked up from reference TRBV5-1 and TRBJ1-1, is KAGVTQTPRYLIKTRGQQVTLSCSPISGHRSVSWYQQTPGQGLQFLFEYFSETQRNKGNFPGRFSGRQFSNSRSEMNVSTLELGDSALYLCASSWTGLVEAFFGQGTRLTVV.

The chain has TRBV19 and TRBJ1-6; TRBD1 matches 7 bases. The CDR3 covers 16 residues. V dropped 11 bases and J dropped 3; count of bases not matched to a gene: 13. In germline, CDR1 is LNHDA, CDR2 SQIVND (reference sequence). The CDR3 spells CAHSPETGIYNSPLHF. DNA for the CDR3: TGTGCCCATAGCCCCGAGACAGGGATCTATAATTCACCCCTCCACTTT. Full variable domain (remainder filled in from reference TRBV19 and TRBJ1-6): DGGITQSPKYLFRKEGQNVTLSCEQNLNHDAMYWYRQDPGQGLRLIYYSQIVNDFQKGDIAEGYSVSREKKESFPLTVTSAQKNPTAFYLCAHSPETGIYNSPLHFGNGTRLTVT.

V gene TRBV5-4 combines with J gene TRBJ1-1, with a possible D match to TRBD1 (5 bases). The CDR3 is 14 amino acids. Trimming left V 0 bases short and J 3 bases short, with 9 bases between. Per germline, CDR1 SGHNT and CDR2 YYREEE (reference sequence). In DNA form, the CDR3 reads TGTGCCAGCAGCTTGGATTGGGGGGACACTGAAGCTTTCTTT. Amino acid sequence: CASSLDWGDTEAFF.

The CDR3 protein is CASSFRGGDEKLFF. In DNA, the CDR3 is TGTGCCAGCAGCTTTCGAGGGGGAGATGAAAAACTGTTTTTT. The genes are TRBV5-5 and TRBJ1-4, with a tentative D call TRBD1 (6 bases). V was clipped by 2 bases and J by 6 bases, with 11 bases between them. Germline V gene lookup returns CDR1 SGHKS and CDR2 YYEKEE (reference sequence). The CDR3 contains 14 residues.

The chain is built from TRBV10-3 and TRBJ1-1; D not certain. The germline V and J ends were trimmed by 3 bases and 8 bases, with 10 bases remaining between them. CDR1 is ENHRY and CDR2 is SYGVKD in the germline V gene. The CDR3 runs to 12 residues. CDR3 bases: TGTGCCATCAGTGAAGAGGGCAGGGAAGCTTTCTTT. Translating it yields CAISEEGREAFF.

The chain couples TRBV7-2 to TRBJ2-3; TRBD2 matches 9 bases. V lost 3 bases, J lost 10 bases, and 5 bases stayed unmatched. CDR3 size: 13 residues. CDR1 and CDR2 from the germline V gene are SGHTA and FQGNSA. The CDR3 DNA reads TGTGCCAGCAGCTTTCGGACTAGCGATGCGCAGTATTTT. This encodes CASSFRTSDAQYF.